The rows below give T cell receptor beta chains drawn from one sample of a study of CD8+ T cells in alopecia areata. TCRdb's copy holds only in-frame clones and misses some; the assay was immunoSEQ multiplex PCR. The sample yields under 15,000 clones, around three fifths seen once. The sequenced material came from skin. The receptors here all came from a human donor with alopecia areata. Each CDR3 is given with its conserved first and last residue. D genes are given only for firm matches. For some rows the clone size is stated as once, few or many, or as a class when expanded; others skip it.

D gene: -
clone size: -
J gene: TRBJ1-2
V gene: TRBV6-6
CDR3 protein: CASSPYPGTEFYGYTF
CDR3 DNA: TGTGCCAGCAGTCCTTATCCCGGGACGGAGTTCTATGGCTACACCTTC

D gene: -
clone size: -
J gene: TRBJ2-7
V gene: TRBV7-2
CDR3 protein: CASSLRSRSYEQYF
CDR3 DNA: TGTGCCAGCAGCCTCCGATCTAGGTCCTACGAGCAGTACTTC

D gene: TRBD2
clone size: -
J gene: TRBJ2-1
V gene: TRBV7-9
CDR3 protein: CASSFLVLAGPNNEQFF
CDR3 DNA: TGTGCCAGCAGCTTTTTAGTGCTAGCGGGGCCCAACAATGAGCAGTTCTTC

D gene: -
clone size: few
J gene: TRBJ2-7
V gene: TRBV7-9
CDR3 protein: CASSSAYEQYF
CDR3 DNA: TGTGCCAGCAGCTCCGCGTACGAGCAGTACTTC

D gene: -
clone size: few
J gene: TRBJ1-1
V gene: TRBV5-1
CDR3 protein: CASSLGQPHTEAFF
CDR3 DNA: TGCGCCAGCAGCTTGGGACAGCCACACACTGAAGCTTTCTTT

D gene: -
clone size: few
J gene: TRBJ2-3
V gene: TRBV11-2
CDR3 protein: CASSSGEDTQYF
CDR3 DNA: TGTGCCAGCAGCTCCGGAGAAGATACGCAGTATTTT

D gene: -
clone size: few
J gene: TRBJ1-1
V gene: TRBV10-3
CDR3 protein: CAIRGSTNTEAFF
CDR3 DNA: TGTGCCATCAGAGGCAGTACGAACACTGAAGCTTTCTTT

D gene: -
clone size: -
J gene: TRBJ2-7
V gene: TRBV5-1
CDR3 protein: CASSLAFYPGHPGSYEQYF
CDR3 DNA: TGCGCCAGCAGCTTGGCCTTTTATCCGGGACATCCAGGCTCCTACGAGCAGTACTTC

D gene: TRBD2
clone size: few
J gene: TRBJ2-7
V gene: TRBV5-4
CDR3 protein: CASSSGSGWGYEQYF
CDR3 DNA: TGTGCCAGCAGCTCCGGTAGCGGGTGGGGTTACGAGCAGTACTTC

D gene: TRBD2
clone size: -
J gene: TRBJ2-7
V gene: TRBV18
CDR3 protein: CASSPGGSAAPEQYF
CDR3 DNA: TGTGCCAGCTCACCGGGAGGGAGCGCGGCCCCGGAGCAGTACTTC

D gene: TRBD2
clone size: -
J gene: TRBJ2-7
V gene: TRBV6-5
CDR3 protein: CASSYSLAGGIYGQYF
CDR3 DNA: TGTGCCAGCAGTTACTCACTAGCGGGAGGCATCTACGGGCAGTACTTC

D gene: -
clone size: -
J gene: TRBJ2-7
V gene: TRBV30
CDR3 protein: CASTGHRGRYEQYF
CDR3 DNA: TGTGCCTCTACGGGACACCGGGGCCGCTACGAGCAGTACTTC

D gene: TRBD2
clone size: -
J gene: TRBJ2-5
V gene: TRBV2
CDR3 protein: CASTAAGLVGETQYF
CDR3 DNA: TGTGCCAGCACTGCGGCAGGACTAGTGGGAGAGACCCAGTACTTC

D gene: -
clone size: -
J gene: TRBJ2-3
V gene: TRBV18
CDR3 protein: CASSSRRAQGTDTQYF
CDR3 DNA: TGTGCCAGCTCATCGCGGAGGGCCCAAGGGACAGATACGCAGTATTTT

D gene: TRBD2
clone size: medium-sized
J gene: TRBJ2-1
V gene: TRBV14
CDR3 protein: CASSHFPGLAVNNEQFF
CDR3 DNA: TGTGCCAGCAGCCACTTCCCCGGACTAGCGGTAAACAATGAGCAGTTCTTC

D gene: -
clone size: -
J gene: TRBJ2-1
V gene: TRBV7-9
CDR3 protein: CASSSESASSYNEQFF
CDR3 DNA: TGTGCCAGCAGCTCTGAGTCGGCAAGCTCCTACAATGAGCAGTTCTTC

D gene: TRBD2
clone size: -
J gene: TRBJ2-1
V gene: TRBV6-1
CDR3 protein: CASSERTSGINEQFF
CDR3 DNA: TGTGCCAGCAGTGAACGGACTAGCGGGATAAATGAGCAGTTCTTC

D gene: TRBD2
clone size: -
J gene: TRBJ2-1
V gene: TRBV7-6
CDR3 protein: CASGGAGGPREQFF
CDR3 DNA: TGTGCCAGCGGAGGGGCGGGAGGGCCGAGGGAGCAGTTCTTC

D gene: -
clone size: few
J gene: TRBJ2-3
V gene: TRBV6-5
CDR3 protein: CASSARTTDTQYF
CDR3 DNA: TGTGCCAGCAGCGCCCGAACCACAGATACGCAGTATTTT

D gene: -
clone size: -
J gene: TRBJ2-4
V gene: TRBV2
CDR3 protein: CASSPEEAKNIQYF
CDR3 DNA: TGTGCCAGCAGTCCTGAGGAAGCCAAAAACATTCAGTACTTC

D gene: TRBD1
clone size: -
J gene: TRBJ2-1
V gene: TRBV6-1
CDR3 protein: CASSQDRAYNEQFF
CDR3 DNA: TGTGCCAGCTCTCAGGACAGGGCTTACAATGAGCAGTTCTTC

D gene: TRBD1
clone size: once
J gene: TRBJ1-1
V gene: TRBV5-1
CDR3 protein: CASSESTGGGMNTEAFF
CDR3 DNA: TGCGCCAGCAGTGAATCTACAGGGGGAGGTATGAACACTGAAGCTTTCTTT

D gene: TRBD1
clone size: -
J gene: TRBJ1-1
V gene: TRBV5-1
CDR3 protein: CASSLGQGRTEAFF
CDR3 DNA: TGCGCCAGCAGCTTGGGACAGGGGAGAACTGAAGCTTTCTTT

D gene: TRBD1
clone size: -
J gene: TRBJ1-1
V gene: TRBV6-6
CDR3 protein: CASSTRDRVNTEAFF
CDR3 DNA: TGTGCCAGCAGTACCCGGGACAGGGTTAACACTGAAGCTTTCTTT

D gene: TRBD1
clone size: few
J gene: TRBJ1-4
V gene: TRBV28
CDR3 protein: CASSLGTASTTREKLFF
CDR3 DNA: TGTGCCAGCAGTCTAGGGACAGCATCGACTACCCGTGAAAAACTGTTTTTT

D gene: TRBD2
clone size: -
J gene: TRBJ2-1
V gene: TRBV5-1
CDR3 protein: CASSLVPSGNNEQFF
CDR3 DNA: TGCGCCAGCAGCTTGGTGCCTAGCGGGAACAATGAGCAGTTCTTC

D gene: -
clone size: -
J gene: TRBJ2-2
V gene: TRBV6-4
CDR3 protein: CASSDGTLDTGELFF
CDR3 DNA: TGTGCCAGCAGTGACGGGACATTGGACACCGGGGAGCTGTTTTTT

D gene: -
clone size: -
J gene: TRBJ2-7
V gene: TRBV28
CDR3 protein: CASSLGRHEQYF
CDR3 DNA: TGTGCCAGCAGTTTAGGCAGGCACGAGCAGTACTTC

D gene: -
clone size: -
J gene: TRBJ1-5
V gene: TRBV6-5
CDR3 protein: CASSSRGRGNQPQHF
CDR3 DNA: TGTGCCAGCAGTTCCAGGGGAAGGGGCAATCAGCCCCAGCATTTT

D gene: -
clone size: -
J gene: TRBJ2-7
V gene: TRBV25-1
CDR3 protein: CASSDITSGYSYEQYF
CDR3 DNA: TGTGCCAGCAGTGACATCACCAGCGGATACTCCTACGAGCAGTACTTC

D gene: -
clone size: -
J gene: TRBJ2-7
V gene: TRBV5-1
CDR3 protein: CASSLGTSQGSYEQYF
CDR3 DNA: TGCGCCAGCAGCTTGGGGACGAGTCAGGGGAGCTACGAGCAGTACTTC

D gene: TRBD2
clone size: -
J gene: TRBJ2-1
V gene: TRBV28
CDR3 protein: CASTLARTSGSRRDEQFF
CDR3 DNA: TGTGCCAGCACCTTAGCCCGGACTAGCGGGAGCCGTCGGGATGAGCAGTTCTTC

D gene: TRBD2
clone size: -
J gene: TRBJ2-4
V gene: TRBV9
CDR3 protein: CASSVAGGIDIQYF
CDR3 DNA: TGTGCCAGCAGCGTAGCGGGAGGTATTGACATTCAGTACTTC

D gene: TRBD1
clone size: few
J gene: TRBJ2-3
V gene: TRBV5-1
CDR3 protein: CASSLTGQGGSTDTQYF
CDR3 DNA: TGCGCCAGCAGCTTGACCGGACAGGGGGGTAGCACAGATACGCAGTATTTT

D gene: TRBD2
clone size: few
J gene: TRBJ2-5
V gene: TRBV27
CDR3 protein: CASRPGLGRPQQETQYF
CDR3 DNA: TGTGCCAGCAGACCGGGACTAGGACGACCTCAACAAGAGACCCAGTACTTC

D gene: TRBD1
clone size: -
J gene: TRBJ1-1
V gene: TRBV5-6
CDR3 protein: CASSWDRGPNTEAFF
CDR3 DNA: TGTGCCAGCAGTTGGGACAGGGGGCCGAACACTGAAGCTTTCTTT

D gene: TRBD1
clone size: once
J gene: TRBJ1-1
V gene: TRBV18
CDR3 protein: CASSPWDRNTEAFF
CDR3 DNA: TGTGCCAGCTCACCATGGGACAGGAACACTGAAGCTTTCTTT

D gene: TRBD1
clone size: -
J gene: TRBJ1-2
V gene: TRBV2
CDR3 protein: CASRQAWTGDDYGYTF
CDR3 DNA: TGTGCCAGCAGACAGGCGTGGACAGGGGACGACTATGGCTACACCTTC

D gene: TRBD2
clone size: -
J gene: TRBJ2-1
V gene: TRBV9
CDR3 protein: CASSPNVGTSEEQFF
CDR3 DNA: TGTGCCAGCAGCCCCAACGTGGGGACTAGCGAAGAGCAGTTCTTC

D gene: -
clone size: -
J gene: TRBJ2-5
V gene: TRBV20-1
CDR3 protein: CSARKYGAQYF
CDR3 DNA: TGCAGTGCTAGGAAATACGGGGCCCAGTACTTC

D gene: -
clone size: -
J gene: TRBJ1-1
V gene: TRBV6-5
CDR3 protein: CASSYSKVNKEAFF
CDR3 DNA: TGTGCCAGCAGTTACTCGAAGGTTAACAAAGAAGCTTTCTTT

D gene: -
clone size: -
J gene: TRBJ1-2
V gene: TRBV5-1
CDR3 protein: CASSRLYKSDAYGYTF
CDR3 DNA: TGCGCCAGCAGCCGACTATACAAATCGGACGCCTATGGCTACACCTTC

D gene: -
clone size: -
J gene: TRBJ2-7
V gene: TRBV29-1
CDR3 protein: CSVRARYEQYF
CDR3 DNA: TGCAGCGTTCGGGCGCGCTACGAGCAGTACTTC

D gene: TRBD2
clone size: -
J gene: TRBJ2-2
V gene: TRBV12-5
CDR3 protein: CASGLASGIAPGELFF
CDR3 DNA: TGTGCTAGTGGTTTGGCTAGCGGGATTGCGCCCGGGGAGCTGTTTTTT

D gene: -
clone size: -
J gene: TRBJ1-2
V gene: TRBV6-1
CDR3 protein: CASSEFEPGGYTF
CDR3 DNA: TGTGCCAGCAGTGAATTTGAACCCGGTGGCTACACCTTC

D gene: TRBD2
clone size: -
J gene: TRBJ2-1
V gene: TRBV10-3
CDR3 protein: CAISKGFLAGDDNEQFF
CDR3 DNA: TGTGCCATCAGTAAGGGATTTCTAGCGGGAGATGACAATGAGCAGTTCTTC